Each of the 14 T cell receptor beta chains below was sequenced from the same sample in a study of cytomegalovirus exposure and HLA in healthy donors. The PCR made use of 60 Vbeta and 13 Jbeta primers. This table comes from immunoSEQ multiplex PCR, and its TCRdb copy is limited to in-frame clones, with some not included. The table records about 110,000 clones, about 59% of them present only once. The sequenced material came from PBMCs. The receptors originated from a man aged 30 to 45 in good health and CMV-seropositive.

This clone was detected a few times. The V and J genes are TRBV5-1 and TRBJ1-2; D is uncertain. CDR1 and CDR2 (germline): SGHRS, YFSETQ. The length of the CDR3 is 16 residues. The V end lost 3 bases, the J end lost 1 base, and 16 bases lay between the germline ends. The CDR3 nucleotides read TGCGCCAGCAGCTCGGGTAGAGGACTGCTTAACTATGGCTACACCTTC. It is translated as CASSSGRGLLNYGYTF. The full variable domain, completed using reference TRBV5-1 and TRBJ1-2, is KAGVTQTPRYLIKTRGQQVTLSCSPISGHRSVSWYQQTPGQGLQFLFEYFSETQRNKGNFPGRFSGRQFSNSRSEMNVSTLELGDSALYLCASSSGRGLLNYGYTFGSGTRLTVV.

In its sample, this clone was seen a few times. CDR3: CASSLAPGLEETQYF. The CDR3 nucleotides read TGCGCCAGCAGCTTGGCCCCTGGACTAGAGGAGACCCAGTACTTC. V usage is TRBV5-1 and J usage is TRBJ2-5; TRBD2 matches at 7 bases. The CDR3 is 15 residues long. Trimming cost V 0 bases and J 5 bases; bases outside gene matches: 7. CDR1 is SGHRS and CDR2 is YFSETQ in the germline V gene.

This clone was found once. The junction does not match germline at one end; this may be a read error. For the CDR3, the DNA is TGCGCCAGCAGCTCGGGACAGATTGAGACTCAGTACTTC. Residues: CASSSGQIETQYF. This chain uses TRBV5-1 with TRBJ2-5; 7 nucleotides agree with TRBD1. The CDR3 totals 13 residues. CDR1 is SGHRS and CDR2 is YFSETQ in the germline V gene.

The chain carries TRBV7-9 and TRBJ2-2; D not certain. Between the trimmed V and J ends, which lost 1 base and 0 bases, there was a span of 6 bases. Germline V gene data show CDR1 as SEHNR and CDR2 as FQNEAQ (reference sequence). The CDR3 has 15 amino acids. The CDR3, as DNA: TGTGCCAGCAGCTTAGGGCACGCGAACACCGGGGAGCTGTTTTTT. It codes for CASSLGHANTGELFF.

J is TRBJ2-3 and V is TRBV7-9; D possibly corresponds to TRBD1 (5 bases). Trimming pared 1 base from V and 1 base from J, leaving 9 bases between. The CDR3 is 15 residues long. Germline CDR1 is SEHNR and CDR2 is FQNEAQ (reference sequence). The CDR3 DNA reads TGTGCCAGCAGCTTAGAAGTAGGGGGCACAGATACGCAGTATTTT. Its translation: CASSLEVGGTDTQYF.

The rearrangement joins TRBV5-4 to TRBJ2-7; 10 nucleotides align to TRBD1. Germline values: CDR1 SGHNT, CDR2 YYREEE (reference sequence). Trimming took 3 bases from V and 5 from J; bases not matched to a gene: 5. This CDR3 is 14 amino acids long. The chain's CDR3 is CASSWDRGRHEQYF. The DNA of the CDR3 is TGTGCCAGCAGCTGGGACAGGGGCCGCCACGAGCAGTACTTC.

This clone ranks as medium-sized. The chain links TRBV5-1 to TRBJ2-2; 9 positions match TRBD1. Germline-derived CDR1 and CDR2 are SGHRS and YFSETQ. J gave up 7 bases and V 0 bases, and 4 bases lay outside the gene matches. This CDR3 has 15 residues. DNA for the CDR3: TGCGCCAGCAGCTTGGGGACAGGGGATCACGGGGAGCTGTTTTTT. Translating gives CASSLGTGDHGELFF.

The chain uses TRBV19 and TRBJ2-7; weak D call: TRBD1 (6 bases). The ends were cut back, 3 bases at V and 2 bases at J, with 11 bases in the middle. The CDR3 totals 14 residues. CDR1 is LNHDA and CDR2 is SQIVND in the germline V gene (reference sequence). CDR3 amino acids: CASSIGTSTYEQYF. The DNA for the CDR3 is TGTGCCAGTAGTATCGGGACATCTACCTACGAGCAGTACTTC.

CDR3 coding DNA: TGTGCCAGCAGCGCTCCTAGCGGGGGCCTTACCGGGGAGCTGTTTTTT. As protein: CASSAPSGGLTGELFF. V gene TRBV5-4 combines with J gene TRBJ2-2; 10 bases fit TRBD2. Germline-derived CDR1 and CDR2 are SGHNT and YYREEE (reference sequence). Germline trimming cut 4 bases from V and 5 bases from J; bases unmatched to any gene: 8. The CDR3 is made up of 16 amino acids.

The chain uses TRBV7-6 and TRBJ2-2; tentatively, D is TRBD2 (6 bases). Trimming removed 3 bases at V and 2 bases at J, with 10 bases between. The CDR3 sequence is 15 residues long. Germline loops: CDR1 SGHVS, CDR2 FNYEAQ. Here the CDR3 reads CASSLGGPNTGELFF. CDR3 in DNA: TGTGCCAGCAGCTTGGGGGGACCAAACACCGGGGAGCTGTTTTTT. The whole variable domain, remainder taken from reference TRBV7-6 and TRBJ2-2, is GAGVSQSPRYKVTKRGQDVALRCDPISGHVSLYWYRQALGQGPEFLTYFNYEAQQDKSGLPNDRFSAERPEGSISTLTIQRTEQRDSAMYRCASSLGGPNTGELFFGEGSRLTVL.

This chain uses TRBV5-1 with TRBJ2-7, with a weak D call TRBD2 (5 bases). The CDR3 is 13 residues long. V lost 3 bases and J lost 2, with 9 bases in between. CDR1 is SGHRS and CDR2 is YFSETQ in the germline V gene. The CDR3 loop is CASSSGLTYEQYF. CDR3 bases: TGCGCCAGCAGCTCGGGGTTAACCTACGAGCAGTACTTC.

This CDR3 is CASGPLAGGSYNEQFF. The CDR3 bases are TGTGCCAGCGGCCCACTAGCGGGGGGATCCTACAATGAGCAGTTCTTC. This chain connects TRBV2 to TRBJ2-1; TRBD2 matches at 12 bases. This CDR3 comprises 16 residues. The trim removed 8 bases at V and 1 base at J, leaving 6 bases unmatched. Germline lookup yields CDR1 SNHLY and CDR2 FYNNEI.

The J gene is TRBJ2-7, the V gene TRBV5-1, with a weak D call TRBD2 (6 bases). Germline CDR1 and CDR2: SGHRS and YFSETQ. The CDR3 extends over 17 amino acids. Deletions cut 4 bases from V and 0 bases from J, with 20 bases between. The CDR3 DNA follows: TGCGCCAGCAGCCGGGGAGGTACAGGAGAACGCTCCTACGAGCAGTACTTC. Translation gives CASSRGGTGERSYEQYF.

This chain connects TRBV7-6 to TRBJ2-2; TRBD1 is a possible D gene (6 bases). CDR3 length equals 15 residues. Germline V gene sequence: CDR1 SGHVS, CDR2 FNYEAQ. V dropped 1 base and J dropped 6 bases, with 12 bases sitting between them. CDR3 nucleotides: TGTGCCAGCAGCTTAGGTCCAGGGGTTCCCGGGGAGCTGTTTTTT. Amino acid sequence: CASSLGPGVPGELFF.